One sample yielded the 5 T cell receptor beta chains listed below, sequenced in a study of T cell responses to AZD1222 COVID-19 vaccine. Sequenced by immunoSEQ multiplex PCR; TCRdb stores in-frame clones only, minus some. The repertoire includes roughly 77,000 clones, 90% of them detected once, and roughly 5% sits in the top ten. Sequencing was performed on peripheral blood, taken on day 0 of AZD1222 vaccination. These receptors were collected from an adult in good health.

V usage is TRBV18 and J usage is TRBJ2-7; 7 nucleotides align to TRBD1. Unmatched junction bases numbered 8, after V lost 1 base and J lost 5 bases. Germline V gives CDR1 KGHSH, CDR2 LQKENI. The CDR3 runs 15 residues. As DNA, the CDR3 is TGTGCCAGCTCACCACAGGGGGCGTCCAGGAACGAGCAGTACTTC. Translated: CASSPQGASRNEQYF.

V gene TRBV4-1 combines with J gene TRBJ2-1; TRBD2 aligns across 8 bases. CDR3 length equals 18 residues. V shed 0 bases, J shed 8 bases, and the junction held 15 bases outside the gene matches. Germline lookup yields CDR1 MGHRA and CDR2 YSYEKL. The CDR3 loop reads CASSQDREGGGRLDEQFF. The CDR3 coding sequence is TGCGCCAGCAGCCAAGATCGGGAGGGGGGCGGCCGGTTGGATGAGCAGTTCTTC.

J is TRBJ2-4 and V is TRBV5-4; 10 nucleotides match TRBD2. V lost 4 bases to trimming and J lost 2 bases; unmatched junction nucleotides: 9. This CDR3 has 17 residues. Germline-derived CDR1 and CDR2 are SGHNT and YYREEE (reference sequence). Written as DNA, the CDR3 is TGTGCCAGCAGCCCCCCTACTAGCGGGGAAACCAAAAACATTCAGTACTTC. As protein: CASSPPTSGETKNIQYF.

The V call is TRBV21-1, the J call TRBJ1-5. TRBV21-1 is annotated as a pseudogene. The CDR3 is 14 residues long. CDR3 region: CASSMWGIDQPQHF. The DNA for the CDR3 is TGTGCCAGCAGCATGTGGGGGATCGATCAGCCCCAGCATTTT.

The CDR3 loop reads CASSSGQGTYYEQYF. The DNA for the CDR3 is TGTGCCAGCAGCTCGGGACAGGGCACCTACTACGAGCAGTACTTC. The genes are TRBV7-6 and TRBJ2-7; 9 nucleotides agree with TRBD1. Germline V gene lookup returns CDR1 SGHVS and CDR2 FNYEAQ. The CDR3 extends over 15 amino acids. V was pared by 4 bases and J by 3 bases, with 7 bases of the junction left unmatched.